The T cell receptor beta chain under discussion was sequenced for a study of T-cell reconstitution after alpha-beta-depleted transplantation in children. Study-level results: About two months after transplant, alpha-beta T cells reportedly came from several hundred expanded graft clones.

In its sample, this clonotype was seen many times. Its antigen is as yet unknown. Unique molecular identifiers featured in how the TCRbeta library was prepared. TCRdb redid the calling of the PCR reads with MiXCR, one entry per CDR3 protein. The table lists around 700,000 distinct CDR3 sequences, around 13% of them singletons. The sample in question was PBMCs, obtained before TCRalphabeta/CD19-depleted stem cell transplant. The clonotype comes from a girl under 10 years old with congenital amegakaryocytic thrombocytopenia, due to receive a stem cell transplant.

CDR3 sequence reads: CSAGDEGGNTIYF. CDR3 coding DNA: TGCAGTGCCGGGGACGAGGGGGGAAACACCATATATTTT. The J gene is TRBJ1-3, the V gene TRBV20-1, with D possibly TRBD1 on 5 matching bases. This CDR3 region has 13 residues. V was pared by 6 bases and J by 4 bases, with 13 bases between. The germline CDR1 and CDR2 sequences are DFQATT and SNEGSKA (reference sequence).